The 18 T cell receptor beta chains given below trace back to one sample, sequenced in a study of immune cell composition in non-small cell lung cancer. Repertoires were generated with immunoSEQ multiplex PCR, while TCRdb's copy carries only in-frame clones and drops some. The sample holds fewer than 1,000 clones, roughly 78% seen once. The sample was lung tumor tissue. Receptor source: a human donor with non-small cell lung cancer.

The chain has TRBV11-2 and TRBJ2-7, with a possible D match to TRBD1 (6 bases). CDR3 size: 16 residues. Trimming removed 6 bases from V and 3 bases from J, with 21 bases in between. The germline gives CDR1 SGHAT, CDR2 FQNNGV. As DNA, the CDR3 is TGTGCCAGCAGGCGAAACCGGGACACCTTACACTACGAGCAGTACTTC. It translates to CASRRNRDTLHYEQYF.

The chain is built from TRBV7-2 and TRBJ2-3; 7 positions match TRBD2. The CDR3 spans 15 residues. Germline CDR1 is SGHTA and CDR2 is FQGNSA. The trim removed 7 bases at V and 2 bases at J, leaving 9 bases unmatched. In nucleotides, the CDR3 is TGTGCCAGCACCAAAGGAGCGGGGTTCACAGATACGCAGTATTTT. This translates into CASTKGAGFTDTQYF.

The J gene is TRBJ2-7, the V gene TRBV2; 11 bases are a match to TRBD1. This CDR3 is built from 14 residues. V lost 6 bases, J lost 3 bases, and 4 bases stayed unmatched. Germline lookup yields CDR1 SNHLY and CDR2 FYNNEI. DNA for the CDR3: TGTGCCAGCAGCCGGGACAGGGGGATCTACGAGCAGTACTTC. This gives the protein CASSRDRGIYEQYF. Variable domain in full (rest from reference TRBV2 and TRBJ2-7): EPEVTQTPSHQVTQMGQEVILRCVPISNHLYFYWYRQILGQKVEFLVSFYNNEISEKSEIFDDQFSVERPDGSNFTLKIRSTKLEDSAMYFCASSRDRGIYEQYFGPGTRLTVT.

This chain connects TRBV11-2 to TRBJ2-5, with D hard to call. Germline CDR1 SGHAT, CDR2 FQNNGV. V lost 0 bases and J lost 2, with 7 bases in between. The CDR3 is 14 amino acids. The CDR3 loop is CASSLDYRQETQYF. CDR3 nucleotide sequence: TGTGCCAGCAGCTTAGACTACAGACAAGAGACCCAGTACTTC.

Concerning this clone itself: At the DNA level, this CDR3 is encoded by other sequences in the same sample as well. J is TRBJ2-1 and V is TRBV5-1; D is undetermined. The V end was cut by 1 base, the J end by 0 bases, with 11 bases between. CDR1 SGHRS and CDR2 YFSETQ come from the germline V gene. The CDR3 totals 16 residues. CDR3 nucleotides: TGCGCCAGCAGCTTGAAACAGCCAAGCTCCTACAATGAGCAGTTCTTC. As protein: CASSLKQPSSYNEQFF.

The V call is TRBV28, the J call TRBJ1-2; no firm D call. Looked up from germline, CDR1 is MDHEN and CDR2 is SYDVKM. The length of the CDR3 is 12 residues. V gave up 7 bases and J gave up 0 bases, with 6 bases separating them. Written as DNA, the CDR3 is TGTGCCAGCACCGGAGCTAACTATGGCTACACCTTC. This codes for CASTGANYGYTF.

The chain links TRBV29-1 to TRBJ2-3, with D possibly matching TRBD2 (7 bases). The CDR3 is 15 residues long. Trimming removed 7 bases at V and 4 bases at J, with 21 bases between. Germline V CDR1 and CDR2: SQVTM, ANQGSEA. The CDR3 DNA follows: TGCAGCGGAGGGGGGGGCAGGGTGGAATCAGATACGCAGTATTTT. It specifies CSGGGGRVESDTQYF.

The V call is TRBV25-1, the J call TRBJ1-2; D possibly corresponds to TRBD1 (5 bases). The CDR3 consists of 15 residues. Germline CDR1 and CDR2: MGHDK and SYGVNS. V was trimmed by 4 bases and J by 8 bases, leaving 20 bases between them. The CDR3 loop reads CASSAFGGEARGYTF. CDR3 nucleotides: TGTGCCAGCAGTGCCTTTGGGGGGGAAGCAAGGGGCTACACCTTC.

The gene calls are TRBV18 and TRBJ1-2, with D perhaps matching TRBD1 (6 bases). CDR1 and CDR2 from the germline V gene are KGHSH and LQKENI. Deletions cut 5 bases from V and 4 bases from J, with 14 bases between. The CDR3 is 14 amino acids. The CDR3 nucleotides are TGTGCCAGCTCAGCGGGAGAGGACAGCTATGGCTACACCTTC. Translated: CASSAGEDSYGYTF.

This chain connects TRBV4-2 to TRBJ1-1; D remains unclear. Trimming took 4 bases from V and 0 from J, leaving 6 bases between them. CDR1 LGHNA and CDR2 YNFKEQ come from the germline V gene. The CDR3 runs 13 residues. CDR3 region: CASSLLMNTEAFF. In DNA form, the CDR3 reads TGTGCCAGCAGCCTCCTTATGAACACTGAAGCTTTCTTT.

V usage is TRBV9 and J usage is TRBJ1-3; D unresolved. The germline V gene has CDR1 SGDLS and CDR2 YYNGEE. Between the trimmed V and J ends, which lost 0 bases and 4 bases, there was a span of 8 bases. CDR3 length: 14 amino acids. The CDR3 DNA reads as TGTGCCAGCAGCGTAGGGACGGCGGGAAACACCATATATTTT. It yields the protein CASSVGTAGNTIYF.

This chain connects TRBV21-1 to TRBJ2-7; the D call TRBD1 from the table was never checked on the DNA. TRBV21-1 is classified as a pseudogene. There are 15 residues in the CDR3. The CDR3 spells CASIRTGKSSYEQYF. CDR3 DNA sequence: TGTGCCAGCATTAGGACAGGTAAGAGCTCCTACGAGCAGTACTTC.

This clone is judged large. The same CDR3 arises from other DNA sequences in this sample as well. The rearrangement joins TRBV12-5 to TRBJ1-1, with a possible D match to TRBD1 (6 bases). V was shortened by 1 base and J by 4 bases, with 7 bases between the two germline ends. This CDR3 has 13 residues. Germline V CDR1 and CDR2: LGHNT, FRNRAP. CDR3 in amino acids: CASGLGGLTEAFF. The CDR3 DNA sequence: TGTGCTAGTGGTTTGGGGGGGCTCACTGAAGCTTTCTTT.

The DNA for the CDR3 is TGTGCCATCAGTGAGACTTACGAGACCCAGTACTTC. As protein: CAISETYETQYF. The chain combines TRBV10-3 with TRBJ2-5, with no clear D. V gave up 2 bases and J gave up 5 bases, with 6 bases separating them. This CDR3 has 12 amino acids. Germline V gene lookup returns CDR1 ENHRY and CDR2 SYGVKD.

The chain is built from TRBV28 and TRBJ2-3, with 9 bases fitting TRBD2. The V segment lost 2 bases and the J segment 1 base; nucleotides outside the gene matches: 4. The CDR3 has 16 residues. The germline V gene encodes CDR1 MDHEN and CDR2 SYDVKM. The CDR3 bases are TGTGCCAGCAGTTTAGCCCAGCGGGGGGGCACAGATACGCAGTATTTT. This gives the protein CASSLAQRGGTDTQYF. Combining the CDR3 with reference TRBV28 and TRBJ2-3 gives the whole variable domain DVKVTQSSRYLVKRTGEKVFLECVQDMDHENMFWYRQDPGLGLRLIYFSYDVKMKEKGDIPEGYSVSREKKERFSLILESASTNQTSMYLCASSLAQRGGTDTQYFGPGTRLTVL.

The CDR3 protein is CASSDTGRGTEAFF. The CDR3 DNA sequence: TGTGCCAGCAGTGATACAGGCAGGGGGACTGAAGCTTTCTTT. The chain uses TRBV6-1 and TRBJ1-1; TRBD1 matches 7 bases. CDR3 length: 14 residues. Germline assignment: CDR1 MNHNS and CDR2 SASEGT. V dropped 3 bases and J dropped 5; count of bases not matched to a gene: 6.

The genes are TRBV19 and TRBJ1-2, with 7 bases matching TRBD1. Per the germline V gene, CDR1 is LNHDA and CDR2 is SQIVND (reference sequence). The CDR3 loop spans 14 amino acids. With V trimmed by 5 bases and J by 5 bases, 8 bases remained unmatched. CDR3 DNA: TGTGCCAGTAGTTTCCGGGACAGAATTTATGGCTACACCTTC. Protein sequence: CASSFRDRIYGYTF. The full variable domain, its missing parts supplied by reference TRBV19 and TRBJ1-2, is DGGITQSPKYLFRKEGQNVTLSCEQNLNHDAMYWYRQDPGQGLRLIYYSQIVNDFQKGDIAEGYSVSREKKESFPLTVTSAQKNPTAFYLCASSFRDRIYGYTFGSGTRLTVV.

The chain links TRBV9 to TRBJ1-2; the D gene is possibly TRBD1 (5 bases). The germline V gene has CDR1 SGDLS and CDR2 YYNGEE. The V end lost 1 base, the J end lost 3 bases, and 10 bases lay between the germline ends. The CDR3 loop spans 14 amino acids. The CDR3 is CASSVTGGDYGYTF. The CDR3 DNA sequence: TGTGCCAGCAGCGTAACGGGGGGGGACTATGGCTACACCTTC.